What follows are 4 T cell receptor beta chains derived from one specimen sequenced in a study of blood T cell repertoires in COVID-19. Profiled with immunoSEQ multiplex PCR; TCRdb holds only in-frame clones, not every one. The sample includes tens of thousands of clones, more than 85% of them seen just once. Sequenced: PBMCs or T cells enriched from blood (not recorded which). The receptors were gathered from a woman aged 50 to 60 with acute COVID-19.

V is TRBV11-3 and J is TRBJ1-1, with 7 bases fitting TRBD1. V was pared by 2 bases and J by 1 base, with 4 bases of the junction left unmatched. The germline V gene encodes CDR1 SGHNT and CDR2 YENEEA. There are 15 residues in the CDR3. The CDR3 DNA is TGTGCCAGCAGCTTAACCCGACAGGGGAACACTGAAGCTTTCTTT. Its translation: CASSLTRQGNTEAFF. The complete variable domain, with remaining parts taken from reference TRBV11-3 and TRBJ1-1, reads EAGVVQSPRYKIIEKKQPVAFWCNPISGHNTLYWYLQNLGQGPELLIRYENEEAVDDSQLPKDRFSAERLKGVDSTLKIQPAELGDSAVYLCASSLTRQGNTEAFFGQGTRLTVV.

This chain uses TRBV18 with TRBJ2-7, with TRBD1 as a possible D gene (6 bases). The length of the CDR3 is 14 residues. The germline gives CDR1 KGHSH, CDR2 LQKENI. V lost 3 bases and J lost 4, with 13 bases in between. The CDR3, as DNA: TGTGCCAGCTCACCGACAACAGGGACGTACGAGCAGTACTTC. Its protein product is CASSPTTGTYEQYF.

This clone was detected only once. The chain uses TRBV11-3 and TRBJ1-1; D is unresolved. The CDR3 consists of 13 residues. CDR1 is SGHNT, CDR2 YENEEA, per germline. V lost 3 bases and J 1 base, leaving 6 bases between the germline ends. CDR3 region: CASSFGGNTEAFF. In DNA, the CDR3 is TGTGCCAGCAGCTTCGGCGGGAACACTGAAGCTTTCTTT.

This clone was counted a single time. This chain links TRBV24-1 with TRBJ2-3, with 9 bases lining up with TRBD1. Trimming at V came to 0 bases and at J to 2 bases, leaving 8 bases not matched to a gene. This CDR3 has 18 amino acids. CDR1 and CDR2 (germline): KGHDR, SFDVKD. The CDR3 DNA sequence: TGTGCCACCAGTGATTTGCTTCGGGACAGGGCCCTCACAGATACGCAGTATTTT. It is translated as CATSDLLRDRALTDTQYF.